Following are 32 T cell receptor beta chains from one sample sequenced in a study of Graves' ophthalmopathy and Graves' hyperthyroidism. Investigators amplified TCR beta CDR3 regions from RNA transcripts. Investigators did first-round RT-PCR with HTBI primers, then second-round multiplex PCR. TCRdb re-derived calls from the multiplex PCR reads in MiXCR, one entry per CDR3 protein. The data contain approximately 500,000 distinct CDR3 sequences, roughly an eighth of them singletons. Sequenced sample: blood. These TCRs come from a woman aged 25 to 39 with Graves' ophthalmopathy.

The CDR3 loop reads CASSQDEGTSGDSPLHF. The DNA of the CDR3 is TGCGCCAGCAGCCAAGATGAGGGGACGTCAGGGGATTCACCCCTCCACTTT. The rearrangement uses TRBV4-1 and TRBJ1-6; TRBD1 might be the D (6 bases). CDR3 size: 17 residues. CDR1 and CDR2 (germline): MGHRA, YSYEKL. Trimming took 0 bases from V and 8 from J, leaving 17 bases between them.

This clonotype was seen more than once but under ten times. This chain links TRBV6-1 with TRBJ2-5; 11 bases are shared with TRBD1. The trim removed 6 bases at V and 5 bases at J, leaving 8 bases unmatched. The CDR3 contains 15 residues. Looked up from germline, CDR1 is MNHNS and CDR2 is SASEGT. In DNA, the CDR3 is TGTGCCAGCAGCGTAGGGACAGGGGGTTGGGAGACCCAGTACTTC. Translated, it gives CASSVGTGGWETQYF.

This clonotype was detected many times. This chain uses TRBV5-1 with TRBJ1-3; D remains ambiguous. This CDR3 contains 16 residues. V was shortened by 0 bases and J by 0 bases, with 10 bases between the two germline ends. CDR1 is SGHRS and CDR2 is YFSETQ in the germline V gene. The CDR3 DNA is TGCGCCAGCAGCTTGGGGGAGAAATTCTCTGGAAACACCATATATTTT. This gives the protein CASSLGEKFSGNTIYF.

This chain uses TRBV5-1 with TRBJ1-1; D not certain. The CDR3 contains 15 residues. Deletions cut 4 bases from V and 1 base from J, with 14 bases between. CDR1 and CDR2 (germline): SGHRS, YFSETQ. This chain's CDR3 is CASSVQTWGNTEAFF. In nucleotides, the CDR3 is TGCGCCAGCAGCGTTCAGACCTGGGGGAACACTGAAGCTTTCTTT.

The rearrangement uses TRBV2 and TRBJ1-2; unclear D gene. Germline CDR1 reads SNHLY; CDR2 reads FYNNEI. The V end was cut by 6 bases, the J end by 2 bases, with 16 bases between. CDR3 length equals 15 residues. In nucleotides, the CDR3 is TGTGCCAGCAGACGGCAGGAATCAAAGAACTATGGCTACACCTTC. This translates into CASRRQESKNYGYTF.

This clonotype appeared many times. This rearrangement joins TRBV28 to TRBJ2-7; D not resolved. The CDR3 has 14 residues. V was pared by 3 bases and J by 2 bases, with 11 bases between. Looked up from germline, CDR1 is MDHEN and CDR2 is SYDVKM. The CDR3 reads CASSFQVPTYEQYF. DNA for the CDR3: TGTGCCAGCAGTTTCCAGGTCCCAACCTACGAGCAGTACTTC.

Remarks on this clonotype: Compared with germline, one end of the junction differs, possibly owing to a read error. This chain links TRBV4-1 with TRBJ1-6, with a weak D call TRBD1 (5 bases). CDR1 and CDR2 (germline): MGHRA, YSYEKL. The CDR3 sequence is 14 residues long. The CDR3 is CASSPRGANSHLHF. The DNA for the CDR3 is TGCGCCAGCAGCCCGAGGGGAGCCAATTCACACCTCCACTTT.

This clonotype came up many times. The rearrangement uses TRBV20-1 and TRBJ2-5; TRBD1 matches 8 bases. With V trimmed by 5 bases and J by 4 bases, 9 bases remained unmatched. Germline assignment: CDR1 DFQATT and CDR2 SNEGSKA (reference sequence). The CDR3 length is 14 residues. This chain's CDR3 is CSALDREAGETQYF. The DNA for the CDR3 is TGCAGTGCTCTGGACAGGGAGGCGGGAGAGACCCAGTACTTC.

V gene TRBV4-1 combines with J gene TRBJ2-7; D uncertain. The germline V gene has CDR1 MGHRA and CDR2 YSYEKL. This CDR3 comprises 15 residues. Between the trimmed V and J ends, which lost 0 bases and 2 bases, there was a span of 11 bases. CDR3 nucleotide sequence: TGCGCCAGCAGCCAAGATCCTGGCCCAGCCTACGAGCAGTACTTC. It encodes CASSQDPGPAYEQYF.

This clonotype showed up just a few times. A read error may explain this, as a much larger clone is one base away. J is TRBJ1-5 and V is TRBV24-1; 7 nucleotides align to TRBD1. Germline CDR1 and CDR2: KGHDR and SFDVKD. The CDR3 spans 14 residues. The CDR3 DNA sequence: TGTGCCATCAGTGATTTCAGGGGGAATCAGCCCCAGCATTTT. This translates into CAISDFRGNQPQHF.

This clonotype was seen ten or more times. The chain links TRBV28 to TRBJ2-5; D is possibly TRBD2 (7 bases). CDR1 is MDHEN, CDR2 SYDVKM, per germline. The CDR3 consists of 15 residues. The V gene lost 4 bases and the J gene lost 5 bases, with 17 bases spanning the gap. The CDR3 coding sequence is TGTGCCAGCAGTTCCGGGGCAGGGGAGGGGGAGACCCAGTACTTC. This sequence encodes CASSSGAGEGETQYF.

This clonotype was observed at least ten times. This chain links TRBV28 with TRBJ2-3, with 10 bases aligning to TRBD1. Per germline, CDR1 MDHEN and CDR2 SYDVKM. The V gene end was trimmed by 5 bases and the J gene end by 3 bases; junction bases not matched to a gene: 11. This CDR3 spans 17 amino acids. CDR3 nucleotides: TGTGCCAGCAGTACCGCCGGGACAGGGGTTGTGACAGATACGCAGTATTTT. Protein sequence: CASSTAGTGVVTDTQYF.

The chain has TRBV28 and TRBJ2-7; tentatively, D is TRBD1 (7 bases). V lost 5 bases and J 7 bases, leaving 18 bases between the germline ends. From germline, CDR1 is MDHEN and CDR2 SYDVKM. CDR3 length: 14 residues. The DNA of the CDR3 is TGTGCCAGCAGTATCCGCCTGACAGGGAGGGAGCAGTACTTC. Translation gives CASSIRLTGREQYF.

The chain employs TRBV19 and TRBJ1-5; no definite D call. Germline V CDR1 and CDR2: LNHDA, SQIVND (reference sequence). The CDR3 length is 15 residues. Between the trimmed V and J ends, which lost 3 bases and 0 bases, there was a span of 9 bases. The CDR3 loop reads CASSITGYSNQPQHF. CDR3 sequence (DNA): TGTGCCAGTAGTATTACCGGATATAGCAATCAGCCCCAGCATTTT.

This clonotype was observed many times. The chain carries TRBV2 and TRBJ2-5; TRBD2 agrees at 8 bases. The CDR3 is 19 amino acids. Germline CDR1 SNHLY, CDR2 FYNNEI. The trim removed 7 bases at V and 0 bases at J, leaving 19 bases unmatched. The CDR3 protein is CASTGVRLAGPAHQETQYF. In nucleotides, the CDR3 is TGTGCCAGCACTGGTGTTAGGCTAGCGGGCCCGGCACACCAAGAGACCCAGTACTTC. Full variable domain (outside the CDR3, taken from reference TRBV2 and TRBJ2-5): EPEVTQTPSHQVTQMGQEVILRCVPISNHLYFYWYRQILGQKVEFLVSFYNNEISEKSEIFDDQFSVERPDGSNFTLKIRSTKLEDSAMYFCASTGVRLAGPAHQETQYFGPGTRLLVL.

At least ten counts were recorded for this clonotype. V and J are TRBV12-3 or TRBV12-4 and TRBJ2-4, with D hard to call. The length of the CDR3 is 15 residues. V was pared by 2 bases and J by 2 bases, with 10 bases between. The CDR3 nucleotides are TGTGCCAGCAGTTTAATAAGGAATCCCAAAAACATTCAGTACTTC. It encodes CASSLIRNPKNIQYF.

Of note for this clonotype: Being one base from a much bigger clone, this may be a read error. This sequence joins TRBV6-4 and TRBJ1-5, with D unclear. Germline V gene sequence: CDR1 MRHNA, CDR2 SNTAGT. V lost 11 bases and J 4 bases, leaving 3 bases between the germline ends. This CDR3 has 9 residues. As DNA, the CDR3 is TGTGCCCCAAATCAGCCCCAGCATTTT. It codes for CAPNQPQHF.

V gene TRBV30 combines with J gene TRBJ1-2; TRBD1 aligns across 7 bases. This CDR3 has 14 amino acids. V shed 0 bases and J 3 bases; nucleotides not matched to a gene: 4. CDR1 and CDR2 (germline): GTSNPN, SVGIG (reference sequence). CDR3 bases: TGTGCCTGGAGTGTATCAGGGGGGGACTATGGCTACACCTTC. Protein: CAWSVSGGDYGYTF.

This clonotype was observed many times. V and J are TRBV5-5 and TRBJ1-1; 7 bases map to TRBD1. Germline V gene lookup returns CDR1 SGHKS and CDR2 YYEKEE (reference sequence). The CDR3 spans 16 residues. The V and J ends lost 4 bases and 0 bases, in that order; junction bases with no gene match: 9. The DNA for the CDR3 is TGTGCCAGCAGCCGGGACAGCGGAGACCTGAACACTGAAGCTTTCTTT. Protein: CASSRDSGDLNTEAFF.

This clonotype was recorded many times. The gene calls are TRBV2 and TRBJ1-1; no clear D. Germline V gene sequence: CDR1 SNHLY, CDR2 FYNNEI. The CDR3 contains 14 residues. The germline V and J ends were trimmed by 10 bases and 3 bases, with 18 bases remaining between them. The CDR3 DNA reads as TGTGCCACCTCAAGGGAGGGTAGGGACACTGAAGCTTTCTTT. Translated, it gives CATSREGRDTEAFF.

This clonotype has a count of ten or more. This chain connects TRBV5-6 to TRBJ2-7; the match to TRBD2 covers 9 bases. CDR3 length equals 15 residues. Unmatched junction bases numbered 4, after V lost 0 bases and J lost 3 bases. Germline lookup yields CDR1 SGHDT and CDR2 YYEEEE. The chain's CDR3 is CASSLAGLANYEQYF. CDR3 in DNA: TGTGCCAGCAGCTTGGCCGGACTAGCGAACTACGAGCAGTACTTC.

This clonotype was seen more than once but under ten times. V gene TRBV2 combines with J gene TRBJ2-7, with D possibly TRBD2 on 5 matching bases. Deletions cut 1 base from V and 6 bases from J, with 13 bases between. The CDR3 is 14 residues long. Germline V gene sequence: CDR1 SNHLY, CDR2 FYNNEI. The chain's CDR3 is CASSEGGATGEQYF. The CDR3 region has the DNA TGTGCCAGCAGTGAAGGGGGAGCTACTGGCGAGCAGTACTTC.

This clonotype was picked up a small number of times. The rearrangement links TRBV6-5 to TRBJ2-5, with D perhaps TRBD2 (5 bases). Germline values: CDR1 MNHEY, CDR2 SVGAGI. V gave up 1 base and J gave up 4 bases, with 10 bases separating them. The CDR3 runs 14 residues. CDR3 sequence (DNA): TGTGCCAGCAGTTACTGGCCCCGGGGAGAGACCCAGTACTTC. The encoded protein is CASSYWPRGETQYF.

There are many counts of this clonotype. V and J are TRBV30 and TRBJ1-2; 7 nucleotides agree with TRBD1. The ends lost 4 bases at V and 4 bases at J; junction bases unmatched: 12. Germline V CDR1 and CDR2: GTSNPN, SVGIG (reference sequence). The CDR3 is made up of 15 amino acids. CDR3 amino acids: CAWNANRGRVYGYTF. In nucleotides, the CDR3 is TGTGCCTGGAACGCGAACAGGGGCAGGGTCTATGGCTACACCTTC.

This clonotype was observed at least ten times. The chain carries TRBV11-1 and TRBJ1-5; D is perhaps TRBD1 (5 bases). The V gene lost 6 bases and the J gene lost 0 bases, with 18 bases spanning the gap. The germline CDR1 and CDR2 sequences are SGHAT and FQDESV (reference sequence). This CDR3 region has 17 residues. Written as DNA, the CDR3 is TGTGCCAGCAGTCTGGGGGAGGGACTACATAGCAATCAGCCCCAGCATTTT. This codes for CASSLGEGLHSNQPQHF.

This clonotype was detected ten times or more. This chain joins TRBV5-1 and TRBJ1-1; D not resolved. Trimming removed 7 bases from V and 5 bases from J, with 12 bases in between. In germline, CDR1 is SGHRS, CDR2 YFSETQ. The CDR3 has 12 residues. CDR3: CASGRFGTEAFF. Here the CDR3 DNA reads TGCGCCAGCGGCAGATTCGGAACTGAAGCTTTCTTT.

This clonotype was seen many times. The chain recombines TRBV7-2 with TRBJ2-7, with D unresolved. Germline CDR1 is SGHTA and CDR2 is FQGNSA. The length of the CDR3 is 13 residues. V was trimmed by 2 bases and J by 7 bases, leaving 12 bases between them. The CDR3 reads CASSLSRTDEQYF. For the CDR3, the DNA is TGTGCCAGCAGCTTATCACGGACGGATGAGCAGTACTTC.

This clonotype was observed at least ten times. The chain carries TRBV9 and TRBJ2-5; no clear D gene. Germline V CDR1 and CDR2: SGDLS, YYNGEE. Trimming left V 4 bases short and J 3 bases short, with 10 bases between. The CDR3 extends over 13 amino acids. The CDR3 region has the DNA TGTGCCAGCAGCCCGCGTTCAGAAGAGACCCAGTACTTC. Residues: CASSPRSEETQYF.

The V and J genes are TRBV18 and TRBJ1-5; D gene uncertain. The ends were cut back, 2 bases at V and 0 bases at J, with 14 bases in the middle. Germline assignment: CDR1 KGHSH and CDR2 LQKENI. This CDR3 has 17 residues. For the CDR3, the DNA is TGTGCCAGCTCACCAAGTCTTTGGACGGATAGCAATCAGCCCCAGCATTTT. Its protein product is CASSPSLWTDSNQPQHF.

This clonotype was observed many times. V gene TRBV7-2 combines with J gene TRBJ2-2, with D possibly matching TRBD2 (6 bases). Germline CDR1 is SGHTA and CDR2 is FQGNSA. The CDR3 extends over 14 amino acids. The ends were cut back, 6 bases at V and 8 bases at J, with 16 bases in the middle. The CDR3, as DNA: TGTGCCAGCAGTTGGGACTTCGCGGAGGGGGAGCTGTTTTTT. It is translated as CASSWDFAEGELFF.

This clonotype was counted many times. The V call is TRBV24-1, the J call TRBJ1-3; tentative D call: TRBD1 (5 bases). V was cut by 2 bases and J by 4 bases, with 11 bases left in between. Germline-derived CDR1 and CDR2 are KGHDR and SFDVKD. CDR3 size: 15 residues. Here the CDR3 DNA reads TGTGCCACCAGTGATTCGGGGCGCGAGGGAAACACCATATATTTT. This translates into CATSDSGREGNTIYF.

This clonotype was detected many times. The chain is built from TRBV6-6 and TRBJ1-6, with TRBD1 matching 12 bases. The CDR3 length is 17 residues. J was trimmed by 6 bases and V by 6 bases; bases with no gene match: 9. CDR1 is MNHNY, CDR2 SVGAGI, per germline (reference sequence). The CDR3 loop is CASRGQGALSGNSPLHF. CDR3 sequence (DNA): TGTGCCAGCAGGGGACAGGGGGCGCTTAGTGGTAATTCACCCCTCCACTTT.